This T cell receptor beta chain was identified in a study of T cells in Graves' hyperthyroidism and ophthalmopathy. This clonotype was seen many times. Researchers defined stable Graves' hyperthyroidism as no ophthalmopathy progression within 18 months. Uncontrolled infections, other autoimmune diseases, pregnancy or lactation led to exclusion of patients. This CDR3 has 15 amino acids. V lost 1 base and J 7 bases, leaving 14 bases between the germline ends. CDR1 is LGHDT and CDR2 is YNNKEL in the germline V gene (reference sequence). Amplification of TCR beta CDR3 regions used RNA as the template. Carried out on the TCR CDR3, a first-round RT-PCR used the HTBI primer set. MiXCR was run by TCRdb on the multiplex PCR reads, yielding one entry per CDR3 protein. The table lists approximately 400,000 distinct CDR3 sequences, more than 15% of them singletons.

The sample taken for sequencing was blood. The clonotype comes from a woman under 30 with Graves' hyperthyroidism. The chain has TRBV3-1 and TRBJ2-1; D uncertain. The CDR3 is CASSQVAITGNEQFF. CDR3 DNA: TGTGCCAGCAGCCAAGTGGCCATAACCGGGAATGAGCAGTTCTTC.